This passage covers 3 T cell receptor beta chains from one sample sequenced in a study of blood T cell repertoires in COVID-19. TCRdb keeps only in-frame clones here, not all; method: immunoSEQ multiplex PCR. This sample has some 350,000 clones, with around nine tenths found just once. The sequencing sample was made of PBMCs or T cells enriched from blood (not recorded which). These receptors all stem from a man aged 25-45 years who had recovered from COVID-19.

The genes are TRBV3-1 (or the pseudogene TRBV3-2) and TRBJ1-1; TRBD1 is a possible D gene (5 bases). Germline CDR1 is LGHDT and CDR2 is YNNKEL (reference sequence). The CDR3 covers 14 residues. Trimming removed 1 base at V and 5 bases at J, with 11 bases between. The CDR3 reads CASSQVVGATEAFF. In DNA, the CDR3 is TGTGCCAGCAGCCAAGTCGTAGGGGCAACTGAAGCTTTCTTT.

V gene TRBV5-6 combines with J gene TRBJ2-7, with 11 bases lining up with TRBD1. Trimming took 5 bases from V and 3 from J; bases not matched to a gene: 4. Germline CDR1 and CDR2: SGHDT and YYEEEE. The CDR3 sequence is 14 residues long. CDR3 sequence: CASSMDRGRYEQYF. The CDR3 bases are TGTGCCAGCAGTATGGACAGGGGGCGCTACGAGCAGTACTTC.

This chain uses TRBV3-1 (or the pseudogene TRBV3-2) with TRBJ1-2; TRBD1 matches 10 bases. The J segment lost 9 bases and the V segment lost 0 bases, leaving 4 bases of the junction unmatched. CDR1 and CDR2 from the germline V gene are LGHDT and YNNKEL (reference sequence). The CDR3 totals 14 residues. This chain's CDR3 is CASSQEDRGDSYTF. CDR3 DNA: TGTGCCAGCAGCCAAGAGGACAGGGGGGATAGCTACACCTTC.